These 6 T cell receptor beta chains came from one sample sequenced in a study of identifying expanded T cells in peripheral blood. Assay used: immunoSEQ multiplex PCR; TCRdb lists only in-frame clones, some missing. The sample lists about 52,000 clones, approximately 80% seen once, with approximately 14% in the top ten. The material sequenced was blood. These receptor sequences come from a person aged 18 to 75 in good health.

J is TRBJ2-3 and V is TRBV7-9; perhaps D is TRBD1 or TRBD2 (5 bases each). Germline CDR1 reads SEHNR; CDR2 reads FQNEAQ (reference sequence). The length of the CDR3 is 15 residues. Trimming took off 5 bases at V and 0 bases at J, with 12 bases between the two ends. The chain's CDR3 is CASSNRDPSTDTQYF. CDR3 DNA sequence: TGTGCCAGCAGCAACCGGGACCCTAGCACAGATACGCAGTATTTT.

The chain uses TRBV27 and TRBJ1-5; D might be TRBD1 (6 bases). The germline V and J ends were trimmed by 5 bases and 2 bases, with 16 bases remaining between them. The V gene's germline CDR1 is MNHEY and CDR2 SMNVEV (reference sequence). The length of the CDR3 is 16 residues. CDR3 coding DNA: TGTGCCAGCAGTCCCTCGTCAGGGGACGGCAATCAGCCCCAGCATTTT. Amino acid sequence: CASSPSSGDGNQPQHF.

V is TRBV5-6 and J is TRBJ2-1, with 10 bases matching TRBD2. The ends lost 2 bases at V and 6 bases at J; junction bases unmatched: 8. CDR1 and CDR2 (germline): SGHDT, YYEEEE. This CDR3 is 16 amino acids long. As DNA, the CDR3 is TGTGCCAGCAGCTTTTCTGGGGTAGCGGGGGGCAATGAGCAGTTCTTC. Amino acids: CASSFSGVAGGNEQFF.

The chain carries TRBV30 and TRBJ1-5; possible D gene TRBD1, 5 bases. The CDR3 consists of 15 residues. Per the germline V gene, CDR1 is GTSNPN and CDR2 is SVGIG (reference sequence). Trimming shortened V by 2 bases and J by 1 base, and 12 bases separated the two germline ends. For the CDR3, the DNA is TGTGCCTGGAGTAGCGGGGCATTGAGCAATCAGCCCCAGCATTTT. Translation gives CAWSSGALSNQPQHF.

This clone was detected only once. The genes are TRBV19 and TRBJ2-6, with TRBD1 matching over 8 bases. The trim removed 4 bases at V and 0 bases at J, leaving 2 bases unmatched. The CDR3 has 16 residues. Germline CDR1 and CDR2: LNHDA and SQIVND (reference sequence). The CDR3 nucleotides are TGTGCCAGTAGTAAAACAGGGGGCTCTGGGGCCAACGTCCTGACTTTC. Translating it yields CASSKTGGSGANVLTF.

This chain uses TRBV7-9 with TRBJ2-2; unclear D gene. The germline gives CDR1 SEHNR, CDR2 FQNEAQ (reference sequence). The length of the CDR3 is 16 residues. V was pared by 5 bases and J by 4 bases, with 17 bases between. CDR3 protein: CASSRVGVKGTGELFF. The CDR3 nucleotides read TGTGCCAGCAGCAGAGTTGGGGTCAAGGGCACCGGGGAGCTGTTTTTT. Full variable domain (rest looked up from reference TRBV7-9 and TRBJ2-2): DTGVSQNPRHKITKRGQNVTFRCDPISEHNRLYWYRQTLGQGPEFLTYFQNEAQLEKSRLLSDRFSAERPKGSFSTLEIQRTEQGDSAMYLCASSRVGVKGTGELFFGEGSRLTVL.